The T cell receptor beta chain under discussion was sequenced for a study of blood T cell repertoires in COVID-19. The wider study: Collection of acute and convalescent COVID-19 samples took place in the United States, Italy and Spain.

V was pared by 5 bases and J by 4 bases, with 14 bases between. CDR3 length: 15 residues. The germline V gene encodes CDR1 MNHEY and CDR2 SVGEGT. Using immunoSEQ multiplex PCR, the repertoire was profiled, and TCRdb retains in-frame clones only, with some absent. The repertoire has 100,000 to 150,000 clones, roughly 80% of them found once; the top ten carry 16%. This chain links TRBV6-2 or TRBV6-3 with TRBJ1-4, with a weak D call TRBD1 (6 bases). The TCR was taken from a woman between 45 and 60 years old with acute or convalescent COVID-19. What was sequenced was peripheral blood. The CDR3 DNA follows: TGTGCCAGCAGTACCGGGACAAACGATAATGAAAAACTGTTTTTT. Translation: CASSTGTNDNEKLFF.